These 20 T cell receptor beta chains originate from one sample sequenced in a study of T cell responses to AZD1222 COVID-19 vaccine. Clones were read by immunoSEQ multiplex PCR, and TCRdb kept only the in-frame ones, dropping some. The sample consists of tens of thousands of clones, 65% to 85% of them appearing once. The sample consisted of peripheral blood, taken 28 days after the second AZD1222 dose. These receptor sequences come from an adult who received the AZD1222 COVID-19 vaccine.

J is TRBJ2-1 and V is TRBV19, with D possibly being TRBD1 (5 bases). This CDR3 has 14 residues. The V end was cut by 2 bases, the J end by 9 bases, with 14 bases between. CDR1 and CDR2 from the germline V gene are LNHDA and SQIVND (reference sequence). The CDR3 sequence: CASSISLTAIEQFF. The CDR3 DNA follows: TGTGCCAGTAGTATAAGCTTGACAGCTATTGAGCAGTTCTTC.

This chain's CDR3 is CASSFAIGFRGGYTF. DNA for the CDR3: TGTGCCAGCAGCTTCGCAATCGGATTTAGGGGGGGCTACACCTTC. The V gene is TRBV7-9, the J gene TRBJ1-2, with D tentatively TRBD1 (6 bases). This CDR3 contains 15 residues. V lost 3 bases, J lost 8 bases, and 19 bases lay in between. Germline V gene lookup returns CDR1 SEHNR and CDR2 FQNEAQ (reference sequence).

CDR3 region: CSVMNTEAFF. CDR3 DNA: TGCAGCGTCATGAACACTGAAGCTTTCTTT. This chain uses TRBV29-1 with TRBJ1-1; D is ambiguous. Trimming cost V 6 bases and J 0 bases, with 2 bases left between them. The germline V gene encodes CDR1 SQVTM and CDR2 ANQGSEA. The CDR3 is 10 residues long.

V usage is TRBV5-1 and J usage is TRBJ2-2, with no clear D. The germline V and J ends were trimmed by 4 bases and 0 bases, with 13 bases remaining between them. Germline CDR1 and CDR2: SGHRS and YFSETQ. This CDR3 has 16 residues. CDR3 amino acids: CASSPPGGPNTGELFF. The CDR3, as DNA: TGCGCCAGCAGCCCCCCCGGCGGTCCGAACACCGGGGAGCTGTTTTTT. The variable domain in full, with the rest retrieved from reference TRBV5-1 and TRBJ2-2, is KAGVTQTPRYLIKTRGQQVTLSCSPISGHRSVSWYQQTPGQGLQFLFEYFSETQRNKGNFPGRFSGRQFSNSRSEMNVSTLELGDSALYLCASSPPGGPNTGELFFGEGSRLTVL.

DNA for the CDR3: TGTGCCAGCAGTCCCCTTTGGACAGGGAGGCCAGATACGCAGTATTTT. Encoded protein: CASSPLWTGRPDTQYF. The chain combines TRBV6-2 or TRBV6-3 with TRBJ2-3; TRBD1 agrees at 8 bases. With 5 bases clipped from V and 4 bases from J, the junction kept 11 bases outside the gene matches. CDR1 and CDR2 (germline): MNHEY, SVGEGT. This CDR3 has 16 residues.

This CDR3 reads CASSLDAGVLYGYTF. In nucleotides, the CDR3 is TGTGCCAGCAGTTTAGACGCGGGGGTGCTCTATGGCTACACCTTC. The V call is TRBV28, the J call TRBJ1-2; tentatively, D is TRBD1 (5 bases). This CDR3 is built from 15 residues. Germline V CDR1 and CDR2: MDHEN, SYDVKM. Deletions cut 2 bases from V and 4 bases from J, with 14 bases between.

This clone was seen a few times. The chain has TRBV12-3 or TRBV12-4 and TRBJ2-7, with 9 nucleotides matching TRBD1. The CDR3 spans 13 residues. With V trimmed by 4 bases and J by 7 bases, 5 bases remained unmatched. CDR3 sequence: CASSSGTGREQYF. CDR3 bases: TGTGCCAGCAGTTCCGGGACAGGGAGGGAGCAGTACTTC.

In this sample, this clone turned up once. J is TRBJ2-3 and V is TRBV5-1; tentatively, D is TRBD1 (5 bases). The CDR3 covers 14 residues. V was trimmed by 9 bases and J by 0 bases, leaving 14 bases between them. The germline V gene has CDR1 SGHRS and CDR2 YFSETQ. The CDR3 sequence: CATKGQSSTDTQYF. CDR3 in DNA: TGCGCCACCAAAGGACAATCTAGCACAGATACGCAGTATTTT.

The genes are TRBV27 and TRBJ2-3; perhaps TRBD2 as D (5 bases). CDR1 MNHEY and CDR2 SMNVEV come from the germline V gene (reference sequence). The CDR3 extends over 15 amino acids. Trimming removed 3 bases at V and 0 bases at J, with 10 bases between. As DNA, the CDR3 is TGTGCCAGCAGTTTTTTGGGCGGGAGCACAGATACGCAGTATTTT. This codes for CASSFLGGSTDTQYF.

The chain couples TRBV7-2 to TRBJ2-7; no firm D call. Germline values: CDR1 SGHTA, CDR2 FQGNSA. V gave up 3 bases and J gave up 2 bases, with 8 bases separating them. The CDR3 totals 13 residues. CDR3 sequence reads: CASSFPKTYEQYF. The CDR3 DNA follows: TGTGCCAGCAGCTTCCCCAAGACCTACGAGCAGTACTTC.

The chain carries TRBV24-1 and TRBJ2-4, with D maybe TRBD2 (5 bases). Trimming left V 3 bases short and J 1 base short, with 12 bases between. Germline assignment: CDR1 KGHDR and CDR2 SFDVKD. The CDR3 contains 16 residues. The CDR3 region is CATSDPSPGAKNIQYF. As DNA, the CDR3 is TGTGCCACCAGTGATCCGAGCCCGGGGGCCAAAAACATTCAGTACTTC.

This rearrangement joins TRBV27 to TRBJ1-5; D is perhaps TRBD1 (5 bases). CDR1 and CDR2 from the germline V gene are MNHEY and SMNVEV (reference sequence). Trimming took off 5 bases at V and 9 bases at J, with 23 bases between the two ends. This CDR3 comprises 16 residues. CDR3 amino acids: CASSPSSQGGIGPQHF. The CDR3 DNA is TGTGCCAGCAGTCCCTCGTCCCAGGGTGGGATCGGGCCCCAGCATTTT.

This chain joins TRBV29-1 and TRBJ2-7; TRBD1 matches at 7 bases. Per germline, CDR1 SQVTM and CDR2 ANQGSEA. The length of the CDR3 is 12 residues. The V segment lost 7 bases and the J segment 3 bases; nucleotides outside the gene matches: 6. The DNA of the CDR3 is TGCAGCGCCCGGGACAGTCTCTACGAGCAGTACTTC. Protein product: CSARDSLYEQYF.

The rearrangement uses TRBV30 and TRBJ1-5; tentative D call: TRBD1 (5 bases). CDR1 is GTSNPN and CDR2 is SVGIG in the germline V gene (reference sequence). The germline V and J ends were trimmed by 3 bases and 3 bases, with 9 bases remaining between them. This CDR3 spans 13 amino acids. In DNA, the CDR3 is TGTGCCTGGAGCAGGGAAAACAATCAGCCCCAGCATTTT. Translated: CAWSRENNQPQHF.

The chain uses TRBV29-1 and TRBJ2-1; TRBD2 matches at 8 bases. The germline CDR1 and CDR2 sequences are SQVTM and ANQGSEA. This CDR3 region has 15 residues. Trimming removed 7 bases from V and 4 bases from J; junction bases left unmatched: 12. CDR3 loop: CSANKRERGYNEQFF. The CDR3 nucleotides read TGCAGCGCCAACAAGCGGGAGAGGGGTTACAATGAGCAGTTCTTC.

This sequence joins TRBV13 and TRBJ2-3, with D maybe TRBD2 (7 bases). The CDR3 has 18 residues. Trimming stripped 4 bases from V and 2 bases from J, with 22 bases between. Germline CDR1 PRHDT, CDR2 FYEKMQ (reference sequence). Written as DNA, the CDR3 is TGTGCCAGCAGCTCTACCCCATTAAGGGGGGGATTCACAGATACGCAGTATTTT. Protein product: CASSSTPLRGGFTDTQYF.

The V and J genes are TRBV2 and TRBJ2-5, with D possibly being TRBD1 (5 bases). Germline CDR1 reads SNHLY; CDR2 reads FYNNEI. The CDR3 totals 15 residues. V dropped 5 bases and J dropped 5 bases, with 18 bases sitting between them. In DNA form, the CDR3 reads TGTGCCAGCAGTTACCAAGACAGCAGCGCGGAGACCCAGTACTTC. The encoded protein is CASSYQDSSAETQYF.

The chain uses TRBV2 and TRBJ2-7, with D tentatively TRBD1 (5 bases). V was clipped by 7 bases and J by 3 bases, with 13 bases between them. Germline assignment: CDR1 SNHLY and CDR2 FYNNEI. The CDR3 covers 13 residues. DNA of the CDR3: TGTGCCAGCAAAGACAGACCCTACTACGAGCAGTACTTC. Amino acid sequence: CASKDRPYYEQYF. Full variable domain (remainder filled in from reference TRBV2 and TRBJ2-7): EPEVTQTPSHQVTQMGQEVILRCVPISNHLYFYWYRQILGQKVEFLVSFYNNEISEKSEIFDDQFSVERPDGSNFTLKIRSTKLEDSAMYFCASKDRPYYEQYFGPGTRLTVT.

The chain is built from TRBV7-2 and TRBJ2-5; no clear D. CDR1 is SGHTA, CDR2 FQGNSA, per germline. V was cut by 3 bases and J by 5 bases, with 7 bases left in between. The CDR3 sequence is 12 residues long. The CDR3 bases are TGTGCCAGCAGCTTGTACGGGGAGACCCAGTACTTC. Amino acid sequence: CASSLYGETQYF.

CDR3 region: CASSLKQGDTPLHF. Here the CDR3 DNA reads TGTGCCAGCAGCTTAAAGCAGGGGGATACACCCCTCCACTTT. The chain has TRBV7-2 and TRBJ1-6; 7 bases agree with TRBD1. The CDR3 is 14 amino acids. V dropped 2 bases and J dropped 11; count of bases not matched to a gene: 6. Germline CDR1 SGHTA, CDR2 FQGNSA. The full variable domain, its missing parts supplied by reference TRBV7-2 and TRBJ1-6, is GAGVSQSPSNKVTEKGKDVELRCDPISGHTALYWYRQSLGQGLEFLIYFQGNSAPDKSGLPSDRFSAERTGGSVSTLTIQRTQQEDSAVYLCASSLKQGDTPLHFGNGTRLTVT.